The source of this T cell receptor (beta chain) is a study of blood T cell repertoires in COVID-19. Produced via immunoSEQ multiplex PCR; TCRdb's table is partial and in-frame only. Here the sample spans about 80,000 clones, about four fifths being singletons. This CDR3 is 15 amino acids long. CDR1 and CDR2 from the germline V gene are MDHEN and SYDVKM. Trimming took 3 bases from V and 3 from J, leaving 12 bases between them. The TCR originated in a human donor in a cohort sampled during active COVID-19. Sample: peripheral blood. V is TRBV28 and J is TRBJ1-5, with D perhaps matching TRBD1 (5 bases). The CDR3 loop reads CASSFIGEANQPQHF. CDR3 nucleotide sequence: TGTGCCAGCAGTTTTATAGGGGAGGCCAATCAGCCCCAGCATTTT.